The following is a T cell receptor (beta chain) sequence with its context. This sample was taken from a study of blood T cell repertoires in COVID-19. TCRdb keeps only in-frame clones here, not all; method: immunoSEQ multiplex PCR. The sample contains roughly 100,000 clones, approximately 79% of which appear only once. Sequencing input: peripheral blood. The TCR comes from a woman over 75 with active or convalescent COVID-19.

CDR3 residues: CASSPGTANTGELFF. CDR3 coding DNA: TGTGCCAGTAGCCCCGGGACAGCGAACACCGGGGAGCTGTTTTTT. This chain uses TRBV19 with TRBJ2-2; 7 positions match TRBD1. From germline, CDR1 is LNHDA and CDR2 SQIVND (reference sequence). Trimming at V came to 6 bases and at J to 0 bases, leaving 4 bases not matched to a gene. The CDR3 covers 15 residues.